The clone carrying this TCR beta chain is deemed medium-sized. No antigen is known for it. TCRdb reprocessed the reads with MiXCR, giving one entry per CDR3 protein. The table records 60,000 to 70,000 distinct CDR3 sequences, roughly half of them present only once. This sample is part of a study of type 1 regulatory T cells. The V end was cut by 4 bases, the J end by 6 bases, with 15 bases between. The CDR3 consists of 14 residues. Germline V gives CDR1 SGHRS, CDR2 YFSETQ. General study findings and limits: Type 1 regulatory T cells had a more restricted TCR repertoire than non-type 1 regulatory T cells.

The chain has TRBV5-1 and TRBJ2-3; no firm D call. Sequencing was performed on cultured non-Tr1 T cells, either the whole culture or a sorted T cell fraction (not recorded which). The receptor was isolated from a human donor in good health. DNA for the CDR3: TGCGCCAGCAGCCCAAGGTCCGGAATTGATACGCAGTATTTT. It yields the protein CASSPRSGIDTQYF.